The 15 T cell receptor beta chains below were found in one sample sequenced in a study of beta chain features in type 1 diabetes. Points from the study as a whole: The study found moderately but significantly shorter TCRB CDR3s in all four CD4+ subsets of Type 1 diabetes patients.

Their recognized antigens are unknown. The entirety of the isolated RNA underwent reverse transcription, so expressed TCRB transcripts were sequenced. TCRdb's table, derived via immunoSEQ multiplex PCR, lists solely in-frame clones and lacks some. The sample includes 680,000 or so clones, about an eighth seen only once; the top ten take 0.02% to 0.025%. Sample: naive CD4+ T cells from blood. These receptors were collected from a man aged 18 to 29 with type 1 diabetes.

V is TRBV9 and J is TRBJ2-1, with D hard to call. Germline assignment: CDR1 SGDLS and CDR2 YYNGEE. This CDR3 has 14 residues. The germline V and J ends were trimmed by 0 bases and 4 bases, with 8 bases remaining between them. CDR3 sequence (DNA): TGTGCCAGCAGCGTAGGTTACGGTTACAATGAGCAGTTCTTC. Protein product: CASSVGYGYNEQFF.

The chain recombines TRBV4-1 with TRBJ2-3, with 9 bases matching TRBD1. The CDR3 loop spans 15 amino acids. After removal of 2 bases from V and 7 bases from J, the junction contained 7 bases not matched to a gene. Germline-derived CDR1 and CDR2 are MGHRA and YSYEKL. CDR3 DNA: TGCGCCAGCAGCCAACCGACAGGGGGGGAATATACGCAGTATTTT. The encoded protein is CASSQPTGGEYTQYF.

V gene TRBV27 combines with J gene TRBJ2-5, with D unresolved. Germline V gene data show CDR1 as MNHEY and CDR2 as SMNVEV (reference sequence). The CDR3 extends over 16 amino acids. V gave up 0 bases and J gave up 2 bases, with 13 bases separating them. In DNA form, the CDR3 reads TGTGCCAGCAGTTTATCGAGGATCCTCACTCAAGAGACCCAGTACTTC. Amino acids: CASSLSRILTQETQYF.

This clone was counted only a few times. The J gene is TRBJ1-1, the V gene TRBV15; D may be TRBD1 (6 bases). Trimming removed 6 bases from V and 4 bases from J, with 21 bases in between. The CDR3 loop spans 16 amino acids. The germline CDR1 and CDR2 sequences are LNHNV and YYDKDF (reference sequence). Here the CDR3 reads CATRPLGLGGSTEAFF. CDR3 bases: TGTGCCACCAGACCCCTCGGGCTAGGGGGGAGCACTGAAGCTTTCTTT. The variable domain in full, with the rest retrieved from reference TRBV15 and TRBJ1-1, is DAMVIQNPRYQVTQFGKPVTLSCSQTLNHNVMYWYQQKSSQAPKLLFHYYDKDFNNEADTPDNFQSRRPNTSFCFLDIRSPGLGDTAMYLCATRPLGLGGSTEAFFGQGTRLTVV.

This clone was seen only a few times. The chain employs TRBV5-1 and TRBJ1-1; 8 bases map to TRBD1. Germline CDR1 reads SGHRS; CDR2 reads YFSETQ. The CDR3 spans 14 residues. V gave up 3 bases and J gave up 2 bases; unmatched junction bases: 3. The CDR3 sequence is CASSYGTGNTEAFF. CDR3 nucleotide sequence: TGCGCCAGCAGCTACGGGACAGGAAACACTGAAGCTTTCTTT.

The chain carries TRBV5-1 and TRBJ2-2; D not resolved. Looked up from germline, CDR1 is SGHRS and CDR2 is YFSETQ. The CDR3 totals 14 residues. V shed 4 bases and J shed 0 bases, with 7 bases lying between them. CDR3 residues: CASSQQPNTGELFF. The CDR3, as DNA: TGCGCCAGCAGCCAACAGCCGAACACCGGGGAGCTGTTTTTT.

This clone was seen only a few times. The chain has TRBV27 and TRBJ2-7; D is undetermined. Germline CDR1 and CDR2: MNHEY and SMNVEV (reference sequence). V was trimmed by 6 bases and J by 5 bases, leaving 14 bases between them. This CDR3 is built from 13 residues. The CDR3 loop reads CASRGLLLNEQYF. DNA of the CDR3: TGTGCCAGCAGGGGGTTACTGTTGAACGAGCAGTACTTC.

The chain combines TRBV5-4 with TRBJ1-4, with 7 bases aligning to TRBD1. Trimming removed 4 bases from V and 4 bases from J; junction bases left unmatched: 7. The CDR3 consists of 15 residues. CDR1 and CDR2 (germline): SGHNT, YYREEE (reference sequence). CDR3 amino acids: CASSIGDRFNEKLFF. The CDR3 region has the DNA TGTGCCAGCAGCATCGGGGACAGATTTAATGAAAAACTGTTTTTT.

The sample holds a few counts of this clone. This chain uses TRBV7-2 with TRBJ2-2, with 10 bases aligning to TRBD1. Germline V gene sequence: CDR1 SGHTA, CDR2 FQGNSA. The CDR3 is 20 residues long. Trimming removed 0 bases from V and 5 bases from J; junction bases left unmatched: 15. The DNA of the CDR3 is TGTGCCAGCAGCTTAGCGCTGGGACAGGGGAAGGGTTGGATAACCGGGGAGCTGTTTTTT. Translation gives CASSLALGQGKGWITGELFF.

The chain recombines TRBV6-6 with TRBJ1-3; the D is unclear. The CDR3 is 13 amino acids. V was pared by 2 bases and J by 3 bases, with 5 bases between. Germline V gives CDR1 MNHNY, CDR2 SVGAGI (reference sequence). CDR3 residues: CASSYSVGNTIYF. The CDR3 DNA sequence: TGTGCCAGCAGTTACAGTGTTGGAAACACCATATATTTT.

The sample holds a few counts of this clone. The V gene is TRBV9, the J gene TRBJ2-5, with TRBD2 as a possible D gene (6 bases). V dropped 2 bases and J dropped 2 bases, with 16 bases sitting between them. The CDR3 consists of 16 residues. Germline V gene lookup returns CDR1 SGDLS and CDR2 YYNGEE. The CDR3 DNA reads TGTGCCAGCAGCGTTGCGGCGGGGAGAGTTCAAGAGACCCAGTACTTC. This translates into CASSVAAGRVQETQYF.

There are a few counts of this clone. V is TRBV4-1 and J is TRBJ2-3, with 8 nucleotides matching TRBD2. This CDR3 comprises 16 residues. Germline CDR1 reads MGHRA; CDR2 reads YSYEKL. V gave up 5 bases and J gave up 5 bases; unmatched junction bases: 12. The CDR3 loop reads CASSSTAAGVEDTQYF. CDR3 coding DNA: TGCGCCAGCAGCTCCACGGCAGCGGGGGTCGAAGATACGCAGTATTTT.

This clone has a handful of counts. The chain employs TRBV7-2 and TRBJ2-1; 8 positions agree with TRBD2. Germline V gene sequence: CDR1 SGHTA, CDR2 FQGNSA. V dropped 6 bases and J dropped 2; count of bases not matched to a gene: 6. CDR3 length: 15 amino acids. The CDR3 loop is CASSLAGPTYNEQFF. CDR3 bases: TGTGCCAGCAGTCTAGCGGGCCCGACCTACAATGAGCAGTTCTTC.

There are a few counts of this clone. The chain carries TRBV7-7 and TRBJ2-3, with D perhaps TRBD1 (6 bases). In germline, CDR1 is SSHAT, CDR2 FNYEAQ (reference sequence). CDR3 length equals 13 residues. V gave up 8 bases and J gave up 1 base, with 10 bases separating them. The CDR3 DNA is TGTGCCAGCGGAGCAGGGGGCACAGATACGCAGTATTTT. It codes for CASGAGGTDTQYF.

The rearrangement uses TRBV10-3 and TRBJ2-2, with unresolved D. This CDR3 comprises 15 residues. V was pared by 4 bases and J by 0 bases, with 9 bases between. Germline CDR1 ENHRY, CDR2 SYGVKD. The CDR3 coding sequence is TGTGCCATCAGTGTGCTTCAGGCGAACACCGGGGAGCTGTTTTTT. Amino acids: CAISVLQANTGELFF.